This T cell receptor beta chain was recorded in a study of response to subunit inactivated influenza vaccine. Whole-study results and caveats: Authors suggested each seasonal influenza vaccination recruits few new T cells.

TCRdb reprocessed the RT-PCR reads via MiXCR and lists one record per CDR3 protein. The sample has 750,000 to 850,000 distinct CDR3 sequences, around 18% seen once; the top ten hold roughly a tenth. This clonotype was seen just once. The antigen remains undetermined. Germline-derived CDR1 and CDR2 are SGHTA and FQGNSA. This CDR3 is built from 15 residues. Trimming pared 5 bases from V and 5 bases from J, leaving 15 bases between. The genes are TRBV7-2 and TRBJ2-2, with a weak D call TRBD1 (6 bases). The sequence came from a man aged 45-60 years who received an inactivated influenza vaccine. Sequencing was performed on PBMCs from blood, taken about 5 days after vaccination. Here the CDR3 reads CASSPDPGVTGELFF. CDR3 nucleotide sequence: TGTGCCAGCAGCCCGGATCCAGGGGTAACCGGGGAGCTGTTTTTT.